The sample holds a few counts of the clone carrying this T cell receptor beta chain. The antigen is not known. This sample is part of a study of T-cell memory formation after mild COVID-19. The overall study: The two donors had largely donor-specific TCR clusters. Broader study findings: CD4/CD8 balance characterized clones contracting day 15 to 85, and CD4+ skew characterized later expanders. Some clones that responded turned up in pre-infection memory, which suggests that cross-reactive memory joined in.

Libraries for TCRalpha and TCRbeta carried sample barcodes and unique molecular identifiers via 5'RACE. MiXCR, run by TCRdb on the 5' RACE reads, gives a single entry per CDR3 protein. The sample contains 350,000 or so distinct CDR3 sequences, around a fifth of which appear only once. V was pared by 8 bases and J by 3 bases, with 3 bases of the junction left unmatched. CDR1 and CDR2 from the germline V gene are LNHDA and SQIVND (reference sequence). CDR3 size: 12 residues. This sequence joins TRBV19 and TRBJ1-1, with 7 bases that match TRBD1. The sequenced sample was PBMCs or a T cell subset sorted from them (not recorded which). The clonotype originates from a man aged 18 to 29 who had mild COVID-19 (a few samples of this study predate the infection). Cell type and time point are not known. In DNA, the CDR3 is TGTGCCAGTCGGGACAGTGACACTGAAGCTTTCTTT. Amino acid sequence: CASRDSDTEAFF.